This TCR beta chain was identified during a study of CD8+ T cells in alopecia areata. RNA extraction was followed by reverse transcription into cDNA, which acted as the sequencing template. Measured with immunoSEQ multiplex PCR; TCRdb has only the in-frame clones, and not every one. The table shows about 94,000 clones, with about two thirds occurring only once. J gave up 4 bases and V 2 bases, and 8 bases lay outside the gene matches. CDR3 size: 15 residues. CDR1 SEHNR and CDR2 FQNEAQ come from the germline V gene (reference sequence). Treatment noted: oral pan-JAK inhibitor, 5-10 mg twice daily. V is TRBV7-9 and J is TRBJ2-7; 7 positions agree with TRBD1. The receptor was derived from a human donor with alopecia areata. The sample here was CD8+ T cells sorted from blood, taken between weeks 43 and 45, from a patient treated with tofacitinib. The CDR3 nucleotides are TGTGCCAGCAGCTTAAGTATGGACAGGAGATACGAGCAGTACTTC. The encoded protein is CASSLSMDRRYEQYF.